This TCR beta chain was sequenced during a study of cytomegalovirus exposure and HLA in healthy donors. Sequencing used immunoSEQ multiplex PCR; TCRdb keeps in-frame clones, though not all of them. The sample has some 260,000 clones; roughly 87% are singletons. The CDR3 has 14 residues. V gave up 5 bases and J gave up 3 bases, with 11 bases separating them. Looked up from germline, CDR1 is LNHDA and CDR2 is SQIVND (reference sequence). This clone was seen a single time. Sequencing used PBMCs. This clonotype originated in a woman aged 25-40 years in good health and CMV-seronegative. This rearrangement joins TRBV19 to TRBJ2-1; D might be TRBD2 (6 bases). This CDR3 reads CASSYGSLYNEQFF. The CDR3 nucleotides read TGTGCCAGTAGTTACGGGAGCCTCTACAATGAGCAGTTCTTC.